Below, one TCR beta chain is given with its context. Healthy bone marrow donors supplied every sample. This record belongs to a study of cytomegalovirus exposure and HLA in healthy donors. Unmatched junction bases numbered 8, after V lost 5 bases and J lost 5 bases. From germline, CDR1 is SGHTA and CDR2 FQGNSA. The CDR3 covers 15 residues. PCR involved 60 Vbeta and 13 Jbeta primers. Only in-frame clones appear in the TCRdb table, and some are missing; sequencing was by immunoSEQ multiplex PCR. The data show around 160,000 clones, 70% to 85% seen once. V and J are TRBV7-2 and TRBJ1-2; 10 positions agree with TRBD1. This receptor was identified in a man in his forties or fifties in good health and CMV-seropositive. Sequencing input: PBMCs. CDR3: CASSDPGTGVYGYTF. The DNA for the CDR3 is TGTGCCAGCAGCGATCCCGGGACAGGGGTGTATGGCTACACCTTC.